This T cell receptor (beta chain) stems from a study of identical twins' blood T cells. In the study overall: About 6 alpha and about six beta libraries together yielded tens of millions of reads. Study-wide points: Twin similarity might stem from environmental factors, not only genetics.

V was clipped by 4 bases and J by 0 bases, with 5 bases between them. CDR3 length: 13 amino acids. CDR1 and CDR2 from the germline V gene are SGHRS and YFSETQ. Worth noting for this clonotype: What it binds is not known.

All three twin pairs grew up together with likely shared infections and vaccines. TCRdb re-derived calls from the 5' RACE reads in MiXCR, one entry per CDR3 protein. Counted here are 350,000 to 400,000 distinct CDR3 sequences, roughly 27% occurring once; the ten biggest clones make up 5.5% to 6.5%. The specimen sequenced was PBMCs. This clonotype was sampled from a woman aged 18-55 years in good health. The rearrangement uses TRBV5-1 and TRBJ1-5; D is ambiguous. The CDR3 DNA reads TGCGCCAGCAGCACAGATAGCAATCAGCCCCAGCATTTT. Protein product: CASSTDSNQPQHF.